Each of the 14 T cell receptor beta chains below was sequenced from the same sample in a study of vaccination and CD4 T cells after COVID-19. Their recognized antigens are unknown. The study sequenced cultured CD4+ T cell DNA using the Oncomine TCR Beta short-read assay. TCRdb redid the calling of the PCR reads with MiXCR, one entry per CDR3 protein. The sample carries over 10,000 distinct CDR3 sequences, 41% recorded once. The treatment is: approximately 9-day PBMC culture with coronavirus spike peptide pools or control peptides (ViraFEST assay). This sample comprised CD4+ T cells from blood, cultured in vitro, obtained after SARS-CoV-2 vaccination. Receptors were obtained from a human donor who had recovered from COVID-19.

CDR3 loop: CASSFGDYEQYF. CDR3 nucleotides: TGCGCCAGCAGCTTCGGCGATTACGAGCAGTACTTC. The genes are TRBV5-1 and TRBJ2-7; D is ambiguous. V dropped 2 bases and J dropped 4 bases, with 7 bases sitting between them. The CDR3 has 12 residues. CDR1 and CDR2 from the germline V gene are SGHRS and YFSETQ.

CDR3 DNA: TGCAGTGCCACGACTAGCGGGGGGATACAAGAGACCCAGTACTTC. Encoded protein: CSATTSGGIQETQYF. This chain uses TRBV20-1 with TRBJ2-5; 13 bases align to TRBD2. Germline trimming cut 6 bases from V and 2 bases from J; bases unmatched to any gene: 6. This CDR3 has 15 residues. The germline V gene has CDR1 DFQATT and CDR2 SNEGSKA (reference sequence).

The chain employs TRBV12-3 or TRBV12-4 and TRBJ1-2, with D tentatively TRBD1 (6 bases). The CDR3 spans 14 residues. Trimming pared 3 bases from V and 8 bases from J, leaving 16 bases between. CDR3: CASSFRVPGDGYTF. The CDR3 DNA reads as TGTGCCAGCAGTTTTCGGGTTCCAGGGGACGGCTACACCTTC.

The chain couples TRBV6-5 to TRBJ1-6; D unclear. The germline V and J ends were trimmed by 2 bases and 5 bases, with 13 bases remaining between them. The CDR3 is 16 amino acids. Looked up from germline, CDR1 is MNHEY and CDR2 is SVGAGI. In DNA form, the CDR3 reads TGTGCCAGCAGTTACGGCTTATCTTCTCATAATTCACCCCTCCACTTT. It is translated as CASSYGLSSHNSPLHF.

The CDR3 nucleotides are TGCAGTGCCGAGGGAATGACAGGGGACACTAATGAAAAACTGTTTTTT. This gives the protein CSAEGMTGDTNEKLFF. This rearrangement joins TRBV20-1 to TRBJ1-4; 8 nucleotides agree with TRBD1. The CDR3 has 16 residues. CDR1 DFQATT and CDR2 SNEGSKA come from the germline V gene (reference sequence). V dropped 6 bases and J dropped 2; count of bases not matched to a gene: 11.

The J gene is TRBJ2-3, the V gene TRBV6-5; 7 bases are shared with TRBD1. Germline V gene data show CDR1 as MNHEY and CDR2 as SVGAGI. Trimming at V came to 4 bases and at J to 2 bases, leaving 6 bases not matched to a gene. The CDR3 consists of 15 residues. For the CDR3, the DNA is TGTGCCAGCAGTTTGACAGGGAGCCACACAGATACGCAGTATTTT. Translating gives CASSLTGSHTDTQYF.

The J gene is TRBJ2-7, the V gene TRBV20-1, with 8 positions matching TRBD2. This CDR3 is 13 amino acids long. Germline CDR1 DFQATT, CDR2 SNEGSKA (reference sequence). The V segment lost 3 bases and the J segment 7 bases; nucleotides outside the gene matches: 8. The CDR3 DNA reads as TGCAGTGCTAGCACGGCTAGCGGGTATGAGCAGTACTTC. Protein sequence: CSASTASGYEQYF.

V gene TRBV28 combines with J gene TRBJ2-3, with a tentative D call TRBD1 (5 bases). Trimming shortened V by 6 bases and J by 11 bases, and 12 bases separated the two germline ends. The CDR3 covers 11 residues. CDR1 MDHEN and CDR2 SYDVKM come from the germline V gene. CDR3 in amino acids: CASSRQTRQYF. The CDR3 DNA is TGTGCCAGCAGCCGACAGACTCGGCAGTATTTT.

The rearrangement uses TRBV28 and TRBJ2-2; 7 positions agree with TRBD1. Germline-derived CDR1 and CDR2 are MDHEN and SYDVKM. The CDR3 is 13 residues long. J was trimmed by 6 bases and V by 7 bases; bases with no gene match: 5. Here the CDR3 DNA reads TGTGCCAGCAACACAGGGGTCCCCGGGGAGCTGTTTTTT. Encoded protein: CASNTGVPGELFF.

The J gene is TRBJ1-4, the V gene TRBV6-1; D is perhaps TRBD1 (5 bases). Germline-derived CDR1 and CDR2 are MNHNS and SASEGT. V was clipped by 10 bases and J by 3 bases, with 18 bases between them. This CDR3 comprises 15 residues. Here the CDR3 DNA reads TGTGCCACCTCACTTGGGGGGACGGCTAATGAAAAACTGTTTTTT. The encoded protein is CATSLGGTANEKLFF.

The chain has TRBV28 and TRBJ2-3; 7 nucleotides align to TRBD2. V shed 6 bases and J 3 bases; nucleotides not matched to a gene: 12. The CDR3 extends over 16 amino acids. Germline values: CDR1 MDHEN, CDR2 SYDVKM. CDR3 DNA: TGTGCCAGCAGGTCGTTCGGTGGGAGGGGAACAGATACGCAGTATTTT. It specifies CASRSFGGRGTDTQYF.

The chain is built from TRBV20-1 and TRBJ2-3, with D maybe TRBD2 (6 bases). The CDR3 runs 14 residues. Germline V gives CDR1 DFQATT, CDR2 SNEGSKA (reference sequence). The V end lost 4 bases, the J end lost 0 bases, and 11 bases lay between the germline ends. The CDR3 DNA reads TGCAGTGCTACTTGGGGGACTAGCACAGATACGCAGTATTTT. It is translated as CSATWGTSTDTQYF.

V gene TRBV7-8 combines with J gene TRBJ1-2; 7 nucleotides align to TRBD1. The germline V gene has CDR1 SGHVS and CDR2 FQNEAQ. The J segment lost 4 bases and the V segment lost 3 bases, leaving 8 bases of the junction unmatched. The CDR3 is made up of 15 amino acids. The CDR3 nucleotides read TGTGCCAGCAGCTTGGGACAGACCTCAGGCTATGGCTACACCTTC. Protein: CASSLGQTSGYGYTF.

The V call is TRBV12-3 or TRBV12-4, the J call TRBJ1-2; TRBD1 is a possible D gene (5 bases). V was cut by 5 bases and J by 1 base, with 23 bases left in between. The CDR3 is 18 amino acids. CDR3 loop: CASSGLENPGLSNYGYTF. CDR3 nucleotide sequence: TGTGCCAGCAGTGGACTCGAAAATCCGGGACTGAGTAACTATGGCTACACCTTC.